Below are 16 T cell receptor beta chains sequenced from a single sample in a study of vaccination and CD4 T cells after COVID-19. Sequencing of DNA taken from cultured CD4+ T cells relied on the Oncomine TCR Beta short-read assay. TCRdb re-called the PCR reads through MiXCR, storing one row per CDR3 protein. The sample holds 20,000 to 25,000 distinct CDR3 sequences, approximately 48% seen once. The treatment here: roughly ten-day PBMC culture with coronavirus spike peptide pools or control peptides (ViraFEST assay). Their antigen targets remain unknown. The sample was CD4+ T cells from blood, cultured in vitro. These receptors were collected from a human donor who had recovered from COVID-19.

This clonotype is a singleton in its sample. The rearrangement joins TRBV7-6 to TRBJ2-5; 10 positions match TRBD1. The CDR3 spans 17 residues. Germline V lookup: CDR1 SGHVS, CDR2 FNYEAQ. J lost 3 bases, V lost 3 bases, and 10 bases had no gene match. This chain's CDR3 is CASSFRDRGPREETQYF. The CDR3 DNA reads TGTGCCAGCAGCTTTCGGGACAGGGGCCCCCGTGAAGAGACCCAGTACTTC.

This clonotype came up once. The rearrangement joins TRBV5-1 to TRBJ2-3; 12 bases are shared with TRBD2. V was pared by 7 bases and J by 5 bases, with 8 bases of the junction left unmatched. From germline, CDR1 is SGHRS and CDR2 YFSETQ. CDR3 length: 15 amino acids. CDR3 sequence: CASGPEGLAGDTQYF. CDR3 sequence (DNA): TGCGCCAGCGGCCCAGAGGGACTAGCGGGAGATACGCAGTATTTT.

V is TRBV30 and J is TRBJ2-3; D is perhaps TRBD2 (6 bases). The length of the CDR3 is 14 residues. Between the trimmed V and J ends, which lost 0 bases and 6 bases, there was a span of 13 bases. Germline CDR1 and CDR2: GTSNPN and SVGIG (reference sequence). As DNA, the CDR3 is TGTGCCTGGAGTGTGGGGCAGGAGGGGGATACGCAGTATTTT. It translates to CAWSVGQEGDTQYF. Full variable domain (outside the CDR3, taken from reference TRBV30 and TRBJ2-3): SQTIHQWPATLVQPVGSPLSLECTVEGTSNPNLYWYRQAAGRGLQLLFYSVGIGQISSEVPQNLSASRPQDRQFILSSKKLLLSDSGFYLCAWSVGQEGDTQYFGPGTRLTVL.

This rearrangement joins TRBV11-3 to TRBJ2-7; 9 bases map to TRBD1. The junction had 6 bases not matched to a gene; V was cut back by 4 bases and J by 2 bases. Per the germline V gene, CDR1 is SGHNT and CDR2 is YENEEA. The CDR3 sequence is 15 residues long. The CDR3 DNA is TGTGCCAGCAGCTCCTCCGGGACAGGGACCTACGAGCAGTACTTC. It is translated as CASSSSGTGTYEQYF.

The J gene is TRBJ2-3, the V gene TRBV10-1; weak D call: TRBD2 (5 bases). The CDR3 totals 15 residues. V lost 5 bases to trimming and J lost 0 bases, with 12 bases between them. Per the germline V gene, CDR1 is WNHNN and CDR2 is SYGVQD (reference sequence). The CDR3 region is CASSPDYPSTDTQYF. The CDR3 DNA follows: TGCGCCAGCAGTCCCGACTACCCTAGCACAGATACGCAGTATTTT.

In DNA form, the CDR3 reads TGTGCCAGCAGTTCCCACGGACTAGCGAAGAGGTGGGGTCGGGATACGCAGTATTTT. Residues: CASSSHGLAKRWGRDTQYF. The chain has TRBV28 and TRBJ2-3, with 9 positions matching TRBD2. The CDR3 totals 19 residues. The germline CDR1 and CDR2 sequences are MDHEN and SYDVKM. The V gene end was trimmed by 4 bases and the J gene end by 6 bases; junction bases not matched to a gene: 20.

This chain links TRBV5-1 with TRBJ2-5; possibly TRBD1 for D (5 bases). CDR1 SGHRS and CDR2 YFSETQ come from the germline V gene. V lost 7 bases and J 2 bases, leaving 12 bases between the germline ends. The CDR3 covers 13 residues. The CDR3 sequence is CASAGQGQETQYF. In DNA form, the CDR3 reads TGCGCCAGCGCTGGGCAGGGTCAAGAGACCCAGTACTTC.

The chain employs TRBV20-1 and TRBJ1-5; perhaps TRBD1 as D (6 bases). The CDR3 runs to 15 residues. Germline V lookup: CDR1 DFQATT, CDR2 SNEGSKA (reference sequence). The ends were cut back, 0 bases at V and 7 bases at J, with 16 bases in the middle. CDR3 sequence reads: CSARDRKGGGQPQHF. In DNA form, the CDR3 reads TGCAGTGCTAGAGATAGGAAAGGGGGGGGCCAGCCCCAGCATTTT.

The chain uses TRBV27 and TRBJ1-4, with D uncertain. Germline assignment: CDR1 MNHEY and CDR2 SMNVEV (reference sequence). The V end was cut by 4 bases, the J end by 2 bases, with 14 bases between. The CDR3 covers 16 residues. The CDR3 region is CASSSRTAATNEKLFF. The CDR3 region has the DNA TGTGCCAGCAGTTCTCGGACGGCGGCGACTAATGAAAAACTGTTTTTT.

The sample holds a few counts of this clonotype. V usage is TRBV6-2 or TRBV6-3 and J usage is TRBJ1-1; D not certain. The germline V gene has CDR1 MNHEY and CDR2 SVGEGT. The CDR3 runs to 12 residues. Trimming pared 10 bases from V and 1 base from J, leaving 10 bases between. The CDR3 reads CATRTGNTEAFF. CDR3 in DNA: TGTGCCACCCGGACGGGGAACACTGAAGCTTTCTTT.

This clonotype appeared a few times. The rearrangement uses TRBV11-3 and TRBJ1-1; D ambiguous. Trimming left V 0 bases short and J 6 bases short, with 11 bases between. There are 14 residues in the CDR3. From germline, CDR1 is SGHNT and CDR2 YENEEA. In DNA form, the CDR3 reads TGTGCCAGCAGCTTAGACTCACAGCGCCCTGAAGCTTTCTTT. Translated, it gives CASSLDSQRPEAFF.

A single count supports this clonotype. The chain couples TRBV12-3 or TRBV12-4 to TRBJ2-5; TRBD2 agrees at 8 bases. The V and J ends lost 7 bases and 2 bases, in that order; junction bases with no gene match: 6. CDR3 length equals 14 residues. CDR3 sequence (DNA): TGTGCCAGCAATGCGGGAGGTGGACAAGAGACCCAGTACTTC. Its translation: CASNAGGGQETQYF.

The J gene is TRBJ1-2, the V gene TRBV6-1, with no clear D. With 7 bases removed from V and 0 bases from J, the gap between germline ends came to 21 bases. The CDR3 extends over 17 amino acids. From germline, CDR1 is MNHNS and CDR2 SASEGT. For the CDR3, the DNA is TGTGCCAGCACCCATGGAGGGAGTAGCTACGCTAACTATGGCTACACCTTC. Its translation is CASTHGGSSYANYGYTF.

This clonotype was detected only a few times. This sequence joins TRBV12-3 or TRBV12-4 and TRBJ2-5, with 11 bases identical to TRBD1. Losses at the gene ends were 6 bases for V and 2 bases for J; bases not matched to a gene: 5. The CDR3 runs 15 residues. CDR3 amino acids: CASRGTGGGQETQYF. The CDR3, as DNA: TGTGCCAGCAGGGGGACAGGGGGGGGTCAAGAGACCCAGTACTTC.

This sequence joins TRBV2 and TRBJ2-1; 9 bases match TRBD1. Germline V lookup: CDR1 SNHLY, CDR2 FYNNEI. CDR3 length: 13 residues. V was pared by 6 bases and J by 10 bases, with 7 bases of the junction left unmatched. CDR3 sequence (DNA): TGTGCCAGCAGAGAACAGGGGGCAGGGGAGCAGTTCTTC. It yields the protein CASREQGAGEQFF. The variable domain in full, with the rest retrieved from reference TRBV2 and TRBJ2-1, is EPEVTQTPSHQVTQMGQEVILRCVPISNHLYFYWYRQILGQKVEFLVSFYNNEISEKSEIFDDQFSVERPDGSNFTLKIRSTKLEDSAMYFCASREQGAGEQFFGPGTRLTVL.

V usage is TRBV27 and J usage is TRBJ2-6; D call uncertain. The CDR3 consists of 15 residues. Germline CDR1 MNHEY, CDR2 SMNVEV (reference sequence). V dropped 6 bases and J dropped 2 bases, with 11 bases sitting between them. CDR3 in DNA: TGTGCCAGCAGCGGTTACCTAGCTGGGGCCAACGTCCTGACTTTC. Encoded protein: CASSGYLAGANVLTF.